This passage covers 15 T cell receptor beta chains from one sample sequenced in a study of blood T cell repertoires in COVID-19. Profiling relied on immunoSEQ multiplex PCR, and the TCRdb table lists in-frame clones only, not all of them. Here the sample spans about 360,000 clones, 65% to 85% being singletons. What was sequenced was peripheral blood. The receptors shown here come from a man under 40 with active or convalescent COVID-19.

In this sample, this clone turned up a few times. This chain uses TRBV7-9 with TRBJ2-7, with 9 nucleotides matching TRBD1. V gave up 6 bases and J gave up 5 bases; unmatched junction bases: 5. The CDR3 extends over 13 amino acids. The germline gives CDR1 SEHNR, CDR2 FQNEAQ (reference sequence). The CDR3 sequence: CASSRTGANEQYF. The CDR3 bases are TGTGCCAGCAGTCGGACAGGGGCCAACGAGCAGTACTTC.

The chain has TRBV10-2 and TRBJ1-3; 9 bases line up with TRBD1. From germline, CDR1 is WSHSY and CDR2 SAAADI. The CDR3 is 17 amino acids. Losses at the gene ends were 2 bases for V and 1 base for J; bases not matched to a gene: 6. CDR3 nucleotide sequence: TGCGCCAGCAGTGAGAATCCGGGACAGGGTTCTGGAAACACCATATATTTT. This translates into CASSENPGQGSGNTIYF.

The CDR3 spells CASRAGSSYNEQFF. The CDR3 DNA follows: TGCGCCAGCAGGGCAGGAAGCTCCTACAATGAGCAGTTCTTC. The V and J genes are TRBV5-1 and TRBJ2-1; D remains unclear. The CDR3 consists of 14 residues. Trimming removed 5 bases at V and 0 bases at J, with 9 bases between. CDR1 and CDR2 from the germline V gene are SGHRS and YFSETQ.

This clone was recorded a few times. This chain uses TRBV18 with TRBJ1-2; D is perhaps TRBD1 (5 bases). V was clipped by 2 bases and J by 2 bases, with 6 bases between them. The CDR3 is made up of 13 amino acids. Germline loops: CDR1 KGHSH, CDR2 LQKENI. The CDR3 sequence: CASSPGANYGYTF. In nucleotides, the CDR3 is TGTGCCAGCTCACCAGGGGCAAACTATGGCTACACCTTC. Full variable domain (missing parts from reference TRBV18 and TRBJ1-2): NAGVMQNPRHLVRRRGQEARLRCSPMKGHSHVYWYRQLPEEGLKFMVYLQKENIIDESGMPKERFSAEFPKEGPSILRIQQVVRGDSAAYFCASSPGANYGYTFGSGTRLTVV.

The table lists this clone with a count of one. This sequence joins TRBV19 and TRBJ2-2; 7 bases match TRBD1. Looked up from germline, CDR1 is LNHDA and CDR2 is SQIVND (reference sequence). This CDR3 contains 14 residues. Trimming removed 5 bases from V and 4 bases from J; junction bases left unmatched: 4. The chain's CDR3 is CASSDRVGTGELFF. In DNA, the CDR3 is TGTGCCAGTAGTGACAGGGTAGGCACCGGGGAGCTGTTTTTT. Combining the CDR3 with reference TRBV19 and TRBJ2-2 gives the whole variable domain DGGITQSPKYLFRKEGQNVTLSCEQNLNHDAMYWYRQDPGQGLRLIYYSQIVNDFQKGDIAEGYSVSREKKESFPLTVTSAQKNPTAFYLCASSDRVGTGELFFGEGSRLTVL.

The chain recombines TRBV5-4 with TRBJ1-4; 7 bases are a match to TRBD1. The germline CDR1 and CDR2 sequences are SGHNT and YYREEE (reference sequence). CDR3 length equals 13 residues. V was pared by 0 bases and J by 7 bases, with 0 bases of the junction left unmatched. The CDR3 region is CASSLDRGEKLFF. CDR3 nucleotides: TGTGCCAGCAGCTTGGACAGGGGTGAAAAACTGTTTTTT.

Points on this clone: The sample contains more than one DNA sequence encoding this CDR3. Here the CDR3 DNA reads TGCGCCAGCAGCCTTAGCACAGATACGCAGTATTTT. This codes for CASSLSTDTQYF. This rearrangement joins TRBV5-1 to TRBJ2-3; no clear D. There are 12 residues in the CDR3. Trimming stripped 4 bases from V and 0 bases from J, with 3 bases between. Germline V CDR1 and CDR2: SGHRS, YFSETQ.

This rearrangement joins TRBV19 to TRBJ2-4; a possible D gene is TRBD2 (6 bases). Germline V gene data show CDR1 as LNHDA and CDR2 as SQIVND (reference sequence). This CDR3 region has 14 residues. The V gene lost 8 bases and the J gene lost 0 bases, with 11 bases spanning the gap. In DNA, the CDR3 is TGTGCCAGTTGCCCGGGACTAGCCAAAAACATTCAGTACTTC. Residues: CASCPGLAKNIQYF.

CDR3 protein: CATSDFRTGYEQYF. In nucleotides, the CDR3 is TGTGCCACCAGTGATTTTCGGACAGGCTACGAGCAGTACTTC. V usage is TRBV24-1 and J usage is TRBJ2-7, with TRBD1 identical over 7 bases. The V and J ends lost 1 base and 3 bases, in that order; junction bases with no gene match: 2. The CDR3 is made up of 14 amino acids. Germline CDR1 KGHDR, CDR2 SFDVKD.

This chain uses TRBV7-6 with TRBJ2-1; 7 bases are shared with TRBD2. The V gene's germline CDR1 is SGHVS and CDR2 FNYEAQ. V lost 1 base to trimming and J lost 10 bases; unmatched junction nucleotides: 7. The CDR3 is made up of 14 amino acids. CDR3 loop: CASSLGREREEQFF. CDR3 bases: TGTGCCAGCAGCTTAGGGCGGGAGCGCGAGGAGCAGTTCTTC.

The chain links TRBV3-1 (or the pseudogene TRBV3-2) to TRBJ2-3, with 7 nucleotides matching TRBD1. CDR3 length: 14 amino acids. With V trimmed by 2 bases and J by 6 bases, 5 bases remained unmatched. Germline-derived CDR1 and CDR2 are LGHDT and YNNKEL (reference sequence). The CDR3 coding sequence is TGTGCCAGCAGCCAATGGGGACAGCCGGATACGCAGTATTTT. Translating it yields CASSQWGQPDTQYF.

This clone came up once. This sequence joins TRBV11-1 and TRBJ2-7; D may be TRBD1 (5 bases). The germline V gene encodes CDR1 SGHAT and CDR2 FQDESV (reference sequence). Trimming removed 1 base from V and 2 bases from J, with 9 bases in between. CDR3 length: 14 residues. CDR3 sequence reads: CASSLGLGAYEQYF. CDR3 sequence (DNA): TGTGCCAGCAGCTTAGGTCTAGGGGCCTACGAGCAGTACTTC.

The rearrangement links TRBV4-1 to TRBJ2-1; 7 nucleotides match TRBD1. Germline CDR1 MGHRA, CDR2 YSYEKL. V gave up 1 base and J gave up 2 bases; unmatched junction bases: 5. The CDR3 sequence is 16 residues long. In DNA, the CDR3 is TGCGCCAGCAGCCAAGCAAGGGGGCGACCCTACAATGAGCAGTTCTTC. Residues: CASSQARGRPYNEQFF.

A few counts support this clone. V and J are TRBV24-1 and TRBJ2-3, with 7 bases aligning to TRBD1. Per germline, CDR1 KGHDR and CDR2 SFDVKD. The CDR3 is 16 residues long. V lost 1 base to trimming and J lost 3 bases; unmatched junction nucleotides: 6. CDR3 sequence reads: CATSDLTRQGTDTQYF. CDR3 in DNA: TGTGCCACCAGTGATTTAACCCGACAGGGTACAGATACGCAGTATTTT.

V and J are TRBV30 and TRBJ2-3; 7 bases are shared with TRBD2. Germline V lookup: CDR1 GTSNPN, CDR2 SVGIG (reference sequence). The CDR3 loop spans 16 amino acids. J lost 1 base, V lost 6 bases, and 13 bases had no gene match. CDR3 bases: TGTGCCTGCTCCCCTATTAGCGGGTTGGGCACAGATACGCAGTATTTT. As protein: CACSPISGLGTDTQYF.